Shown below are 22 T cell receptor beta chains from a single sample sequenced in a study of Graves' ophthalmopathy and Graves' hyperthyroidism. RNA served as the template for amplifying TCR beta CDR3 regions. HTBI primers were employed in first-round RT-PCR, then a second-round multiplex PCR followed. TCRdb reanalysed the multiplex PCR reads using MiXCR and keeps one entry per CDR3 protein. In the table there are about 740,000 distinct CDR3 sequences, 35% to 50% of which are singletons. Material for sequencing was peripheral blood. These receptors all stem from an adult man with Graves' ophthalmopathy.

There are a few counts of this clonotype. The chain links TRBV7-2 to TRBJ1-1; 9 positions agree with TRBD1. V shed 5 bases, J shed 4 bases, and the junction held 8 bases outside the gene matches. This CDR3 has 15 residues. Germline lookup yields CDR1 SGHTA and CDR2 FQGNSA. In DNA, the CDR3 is TGTGCCAGCAGCCGACAGGACAGGGGAGTCACTGAAGCTTTCTTT. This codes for CASSRQDRGVTEAFF.

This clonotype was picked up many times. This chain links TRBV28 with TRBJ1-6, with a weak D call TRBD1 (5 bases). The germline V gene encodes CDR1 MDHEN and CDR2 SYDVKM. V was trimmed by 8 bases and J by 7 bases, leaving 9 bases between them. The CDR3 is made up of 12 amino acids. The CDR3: CASYGTNSPLHF. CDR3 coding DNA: TGTGCCAGCTACGGGACCAATTCACCCCTCCACTTT.

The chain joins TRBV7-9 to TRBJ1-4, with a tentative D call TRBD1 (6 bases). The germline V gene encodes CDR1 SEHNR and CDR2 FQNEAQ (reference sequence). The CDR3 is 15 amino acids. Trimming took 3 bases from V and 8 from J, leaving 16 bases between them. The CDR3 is CASSFFRRGSEKLFF. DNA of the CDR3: TGTGCCAGCAGCTTTTTTCGCAGGGGTAGCGAAAAACTGTTTTTT.

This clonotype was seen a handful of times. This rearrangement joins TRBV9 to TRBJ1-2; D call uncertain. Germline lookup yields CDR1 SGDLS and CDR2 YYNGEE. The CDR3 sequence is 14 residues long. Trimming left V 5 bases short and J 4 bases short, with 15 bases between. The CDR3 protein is CASSLPALGYGYTF. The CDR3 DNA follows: TGTGCCAGCAGTTTACCAGCGCTAGGCTATGGCTACACCTTC.

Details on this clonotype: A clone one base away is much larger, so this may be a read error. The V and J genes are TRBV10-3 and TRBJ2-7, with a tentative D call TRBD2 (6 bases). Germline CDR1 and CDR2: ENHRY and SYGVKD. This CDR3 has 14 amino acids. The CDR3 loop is CASSEPSVSYEQYF. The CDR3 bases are TGTGCCAGCAGTGAGCCTAGCGTCTCCTACGAGCAGTACTTC.

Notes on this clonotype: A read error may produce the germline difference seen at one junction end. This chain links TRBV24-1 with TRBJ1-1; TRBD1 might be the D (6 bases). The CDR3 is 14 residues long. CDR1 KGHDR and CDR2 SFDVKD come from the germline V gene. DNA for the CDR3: TGTGCCACCTCCGGCGGAGGGGGTAGGACTGAAGCTTTCTTC. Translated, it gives CATSGGGGRTEAFF.

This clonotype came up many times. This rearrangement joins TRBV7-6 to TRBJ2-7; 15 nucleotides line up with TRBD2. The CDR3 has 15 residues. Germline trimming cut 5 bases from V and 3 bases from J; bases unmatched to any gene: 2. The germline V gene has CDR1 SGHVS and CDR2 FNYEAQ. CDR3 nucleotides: TGTGCCAGCAGCCCGGGACTAGCGGGAGGCTACGAGCAGTACTTC. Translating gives CASSPGLAGGYEQYF.

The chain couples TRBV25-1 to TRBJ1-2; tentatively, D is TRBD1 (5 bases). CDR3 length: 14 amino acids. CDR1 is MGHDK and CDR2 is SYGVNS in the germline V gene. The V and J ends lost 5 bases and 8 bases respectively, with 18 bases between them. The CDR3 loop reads CASSTTAGNRGYTF. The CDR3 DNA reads TGTGCCAGCAGTACGACAGCGGGGAACAGGGGCTACACCTTC.

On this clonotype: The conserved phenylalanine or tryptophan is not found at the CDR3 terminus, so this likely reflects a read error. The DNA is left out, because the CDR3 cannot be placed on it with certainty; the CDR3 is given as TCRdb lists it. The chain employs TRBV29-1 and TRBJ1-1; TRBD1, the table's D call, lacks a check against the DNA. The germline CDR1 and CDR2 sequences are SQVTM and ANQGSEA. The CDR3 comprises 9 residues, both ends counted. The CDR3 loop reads CSVVQGAGY.

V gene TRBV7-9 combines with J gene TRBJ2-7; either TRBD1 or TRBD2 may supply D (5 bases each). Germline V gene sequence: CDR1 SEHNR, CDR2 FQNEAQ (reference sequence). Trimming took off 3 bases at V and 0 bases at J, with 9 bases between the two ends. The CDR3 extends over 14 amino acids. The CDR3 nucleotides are TGTGCCAGCAGCTTGGGACGGTACTCCTACGAGCAGTACTTC. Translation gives CASSLGRYSYEQYF.

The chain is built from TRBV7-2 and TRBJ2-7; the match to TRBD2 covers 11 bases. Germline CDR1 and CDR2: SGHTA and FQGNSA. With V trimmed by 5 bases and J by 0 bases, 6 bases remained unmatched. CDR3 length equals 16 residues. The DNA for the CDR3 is TGTGCCAGCAGCCGCCGACTAGCGGGAATCTCCTACGAGCAGTACTTC. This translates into CASSRRLAGISYEQYF.

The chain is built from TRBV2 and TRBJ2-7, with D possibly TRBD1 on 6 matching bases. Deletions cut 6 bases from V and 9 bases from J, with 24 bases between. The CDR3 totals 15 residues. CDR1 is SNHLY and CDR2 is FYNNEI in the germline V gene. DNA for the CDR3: TGTGCCAGCAGCCAGAATCCAGGGGACGTCGAGGGGCAGTACTTC. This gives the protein CASSQNPGDVEGQYF.

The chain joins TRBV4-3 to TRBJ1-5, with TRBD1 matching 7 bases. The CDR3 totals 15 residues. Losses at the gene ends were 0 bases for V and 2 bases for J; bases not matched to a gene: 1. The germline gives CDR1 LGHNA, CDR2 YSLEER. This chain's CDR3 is CASSQDQGGNQPQHF. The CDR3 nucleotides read TGCGCCAGCAGCCAAGATCAGGGGGGCAATCAGCCCCAGCATTTT.

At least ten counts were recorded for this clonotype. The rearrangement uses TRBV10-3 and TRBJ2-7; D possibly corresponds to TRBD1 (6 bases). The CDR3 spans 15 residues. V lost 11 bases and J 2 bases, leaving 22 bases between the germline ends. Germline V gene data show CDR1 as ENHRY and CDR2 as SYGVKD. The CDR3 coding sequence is TGTGCCCCGAAAGGGGGTTGCGGCAGGGCCTACGAGCAGTACTTC. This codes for CAPKGGCGRAYEQYF.

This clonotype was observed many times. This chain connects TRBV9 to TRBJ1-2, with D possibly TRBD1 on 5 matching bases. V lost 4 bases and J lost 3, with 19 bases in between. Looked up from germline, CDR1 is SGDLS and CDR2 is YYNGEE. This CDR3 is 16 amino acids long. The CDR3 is CASSPTTTTGDYGYTF. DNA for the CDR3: TGTGCCAGCAGCCCCACCACGACAACAGGCGACTATGGCTACACCTTC.

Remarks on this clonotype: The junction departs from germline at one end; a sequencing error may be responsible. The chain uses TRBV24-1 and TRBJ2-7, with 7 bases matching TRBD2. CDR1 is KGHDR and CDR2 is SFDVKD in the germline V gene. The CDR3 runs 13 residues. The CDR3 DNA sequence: TGTGCCAGCAGTCCGCGACTAGCAAGGGAGCAGTACTTC. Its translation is CASSPRLAREQYF.

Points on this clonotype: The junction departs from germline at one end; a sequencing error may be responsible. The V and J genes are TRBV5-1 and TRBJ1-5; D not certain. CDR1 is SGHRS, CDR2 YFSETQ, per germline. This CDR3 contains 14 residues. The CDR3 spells CASRPGRSNQPQHF. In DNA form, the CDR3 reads TGTGCCAGCAGGCCGGGTCGGAGCAATCAGCCCCAGCATTTT.

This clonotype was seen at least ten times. CDR3 coding DNA: TGTGCCAGCAGCGTCAATCGGGGACAGCCCCAGCATTTT. It encodes CASSVNRGQPQHF. The chain employs TRBV11-2 and TRBJ1-5; D is ambiguous. V was clipped by 5 bases and J by 7 bases, with 12 bases between them. CDR3 length: 13 residues. Germline CDR1 is SGHAT and CDR2 is FQNNGV.

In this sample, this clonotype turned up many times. The CDR3 protein is CASSLSQPGELFF. DNA for the CDR3: TGTGCCAGCAGCCTGTCTCAGCCCGGGGAGCTGTTTTTT. The J gene is TRBJ2-2, the V gene TRBV7-6; no clear D gene. The V end was cut by 5 bases, the J end by 6 bases, with 10 bases between. Per the germline V gene, CDR1 is SGHVS and CDR2 is FNYEAQ. The CDR3 extends over 13 amino acids.

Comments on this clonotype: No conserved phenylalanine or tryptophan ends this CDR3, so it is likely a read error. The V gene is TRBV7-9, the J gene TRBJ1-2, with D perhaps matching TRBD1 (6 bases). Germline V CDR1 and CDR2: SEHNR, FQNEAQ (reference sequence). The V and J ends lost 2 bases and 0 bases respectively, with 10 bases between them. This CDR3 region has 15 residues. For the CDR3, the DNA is TGTGCCAGCAGCTTAAGGGGGGCCACTAACTATGGCTACACCCTC. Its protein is CASSLRGATNYGYTL.

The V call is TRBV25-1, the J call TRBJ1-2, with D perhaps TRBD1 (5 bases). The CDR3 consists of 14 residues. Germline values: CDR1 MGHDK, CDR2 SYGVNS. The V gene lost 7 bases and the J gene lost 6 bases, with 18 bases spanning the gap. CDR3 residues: CASTRTGTANGYTF. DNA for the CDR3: TGTGCCAGCACCAGGACCGGGACGGCGAATGGCTACACCTTC.

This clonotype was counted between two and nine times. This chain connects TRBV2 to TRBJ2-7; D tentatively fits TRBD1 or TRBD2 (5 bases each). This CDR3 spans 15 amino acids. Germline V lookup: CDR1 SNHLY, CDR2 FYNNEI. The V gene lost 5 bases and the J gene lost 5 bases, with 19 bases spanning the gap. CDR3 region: CASSYLARPGHEQYF. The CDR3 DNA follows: TGTGCCAGCAGTTACCTCGCTCGGCCGGGGCACGAGCAGTACTTC.